This TCR beta chain appears in the sequencing data of a study of metastatic and nonmetastatic thyroid tumors. Study as a whole: A comparison of repertoires was made across blood and tumor or nodule tissue from malignant and benign thyroid patients.

No treatment of any kind had been given to any patient before thyroid surgery. This clone was seen at least ten times. In the source study's methods: To classify distant metastasis in papillary thyroid cancer, a model was built from CDR3 differences across clinicopathological groups. MiXCR was used by TCRdb to re-call the PCR reads. The V and J calls and clone size come from TCRdb's table, not from the authors' own analysis. Of 20,000 to 25,000 clones in the sample, roughly a quarter are singletons; the top ten hold around 5.4%. V lost 4 bases to trimming and J lost 5 bases, with 16 bases between them. Germline loops: CDR1 SGHRS, CDR2 YFSETQ. This CDR3 is built from 14 residues.

This chain uses TRBV5-1 with TRBJ2-7; tentatively, D is TRBD1 (5 bases). The sample comprised tumor tissue. This clonotype was sampled from a female donor with papillary thyroid cancer or a benign thyroid nodule (not recorded which). Some clones in this sample may be carry-over from other donors' samples. The CDR3 loop reads CASSTQPDRDEQYF. CDR3 sequence (DNA): TGCGCCAGCAGCACCCAGCCCGACAGAGACGAGCAGTACTTC.